This TCR beta chain stems from a study of cytomegalovirus exposure and HLA in healthy donors. The sample holds many counts of this clone. Trimming stripped 5 bases from V and 5 bases from J, with 22 bases between. CDR3 size: 18 residues. Per the germline V gene, CDR1 is SGHTA and CDR2 is FQGNSA. With 60 Vbeta and 13 Jbeta primers, the PCR was carried out. Data came from immunoSEQ multiplex PCR; TCRdb stores just in-frame clones and leaves some out. The table has 90,000 to 120,000 clones, about three quarters seen once. The rearrangement uses TRBV7-2 and TRBJ1-6; tentatively, D is TRBD1 (5 bases). The sequenced sample consisted of PBMCs. The TCR comes from a man younger than 45 in good health and CMV-seronegative. The chain's CDR3 is CASSQPPTGHKNNSPLHF. DNA for the CDR3: TGTGCCAGCAGCCAACCTCCTACAGGACACAAAAATAATTCACCCCTCCACTTT.